The T cell receptor beta chain under discussion was sequenced for a study of blood T cell repertoires in COVID-19. Background on the study: Some COVID-19 samples were acute and others convalescent; all came from the United States, Italy and Spain. Sample material is recorded as cDNA or gDNA derived from T cells, B-cell-depleted T cells, or PBMCs.

Per the original methods: Reference gene primer amplification in the assay estimated nucleated cell counts. Profiling relied on immunoSEQ multiplex PCR, and the TCRdb table lists in-frame clones only, not all of them. V, J and clone size derive from that table, while D and trimming were established from the DNA sequence. The data hold 75,000 to 85,000 clones, with about four fifths observed a single time. Unmatched junction bases numbered 8, after V lost 4 bases and J lost 3 bases. This CDR3 comprises 16 residues. The V gene's germline CDR1 is KGHSH and CDR2 LQKENI. The receptor comes from a human donor in a cohort sampled during active COVID-19. The source material was peripheral blood. The V and J genes are TRBV18 and TRBJ2-7, with 11 bases aligning to TRBD1. Here the CDR3 reads CASSRDQGQGGYEQYF. CDR3 bases: TGTGCCAGCTCACGTGATCAGGGACAGGGGGGCTACGAGCAGTACTTC.